This record covers a single T cell receptor beta chain. Its specificity is not known. TCRdb ran MiXCR on the reads and lists one entry per CDR3 protein. The sample has 200,000 to 250,000 distinct CDR3 sequences; 35% to 45% are singletons. The V and J ends lost 6 bases and 0 bases respectively, with 15 bases between them. Germline lookup yields CDR1 DFQATT and CDR2 SNEGSKA (reference sequence). The CDR3 is made up of 15 amino acids. The data stem from a study of T cell repertoires in cytomegalovirus infection. Sequenced here: CD8+ T cells from cultured PBMCs, sampled from culture after CMV antigen stimulation. This receptor was taken from a human donor in good health (CMV status not recorded). Some clones in this sample may be carry-over from other donors' samples. The chain uses TRBV20-1 and TRBJ1-5; D remains unclear. CDR3 sequence reads: CSAAPADDSNQPQHF. CDR3 nucleotide sequence: TGCAGTGCAGCCCCGGCGGACGATAGCAATCAGCCCCAGCATTTT.